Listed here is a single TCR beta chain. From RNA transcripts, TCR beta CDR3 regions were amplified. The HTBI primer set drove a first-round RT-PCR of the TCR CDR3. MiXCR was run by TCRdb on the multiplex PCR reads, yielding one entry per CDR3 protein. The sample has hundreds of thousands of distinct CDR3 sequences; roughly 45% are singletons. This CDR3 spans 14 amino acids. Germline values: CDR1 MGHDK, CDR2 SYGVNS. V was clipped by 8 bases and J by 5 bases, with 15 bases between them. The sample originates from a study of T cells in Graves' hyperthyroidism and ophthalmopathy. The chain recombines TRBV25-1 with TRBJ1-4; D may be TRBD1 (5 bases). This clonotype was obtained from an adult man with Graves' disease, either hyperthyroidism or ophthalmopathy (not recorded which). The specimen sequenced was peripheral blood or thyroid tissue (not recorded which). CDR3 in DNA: TGTGCCAGCCGTCCAGCAGGGCTAAATGAAAAACTGTTTTTT. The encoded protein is CASRPAGLNEKLFF. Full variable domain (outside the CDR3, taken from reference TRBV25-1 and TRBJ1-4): EADIYQTPRYLVIGTGKKITLECSQTMGHDKMYWYQQDPGMELHLIHYSYGVNSTEKGDLSSESTVSRIRTEHFPLTLESARPSHTSQYLCASRPAGLNEKLFFGSGTQLSVL.